This T cell receptor beta chain is from a study of shared clonotypes between healthy human individuals. Whole-study results and caveats: An effect of sequencing depth on clonotype sharing among donors was expected.

The method was immunoSEQ multiplex PCR; TCRdb's version includes in-frame clones alone and lacks a portion of them. The sample carries approximately 500,000 clones, 95% to 97% recorded once. This CDR3 has 13 residues. Germline lookup yields CDR1 KGHSH and CDR2 LQKENI. The V and J ends lost 3 bases and 2 bases respectively, with 8 bases between them. Remarks on this clone: Its antigen is unidentified. Other DNA sequences in this specimen translate into the identical CDR3.

This chain connects TRBV18 to TRBJ2-7, with D perhaps TRBD1 (5 bases). The receptor was isolated from a woman aged 25 to 45 in good health. Material: naive CD4+ T cells sorted from blood. The subset: CD45RA+ positively selected. Here the CDR3 DNA reads TGTGCCAGCTCACCGCAGGGAACCTACGAGCAGTACTTC. Its protein product is CASSPQGTYEQYF.